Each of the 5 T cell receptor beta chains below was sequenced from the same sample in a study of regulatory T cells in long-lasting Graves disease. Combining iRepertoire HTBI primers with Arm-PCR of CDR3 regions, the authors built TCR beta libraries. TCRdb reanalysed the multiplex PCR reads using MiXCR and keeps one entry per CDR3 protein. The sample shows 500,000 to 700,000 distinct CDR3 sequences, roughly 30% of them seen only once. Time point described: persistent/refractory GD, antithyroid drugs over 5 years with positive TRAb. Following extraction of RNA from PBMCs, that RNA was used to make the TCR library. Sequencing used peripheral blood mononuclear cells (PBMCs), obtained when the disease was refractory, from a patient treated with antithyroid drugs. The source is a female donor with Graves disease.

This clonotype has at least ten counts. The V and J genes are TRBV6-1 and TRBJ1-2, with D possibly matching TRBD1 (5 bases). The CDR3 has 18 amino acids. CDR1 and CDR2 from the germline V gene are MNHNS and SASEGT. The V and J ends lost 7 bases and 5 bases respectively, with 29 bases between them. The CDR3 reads CASKGGAGGRLNGYGYTF. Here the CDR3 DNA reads TGTGCCAGCAAAGGAGGGGCAGGAGGGCGGTTAAATGGATATGGCTACACCTTC.

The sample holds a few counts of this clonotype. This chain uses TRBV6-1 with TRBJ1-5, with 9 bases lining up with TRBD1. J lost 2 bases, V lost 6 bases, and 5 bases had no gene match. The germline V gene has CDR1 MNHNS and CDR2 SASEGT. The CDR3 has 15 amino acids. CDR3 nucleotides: TGTGCCAGCAGGGAAACAGGGGGCCGCAATCAGCCCCAGCATTTT. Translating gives CASRETGGRNQPQHF.

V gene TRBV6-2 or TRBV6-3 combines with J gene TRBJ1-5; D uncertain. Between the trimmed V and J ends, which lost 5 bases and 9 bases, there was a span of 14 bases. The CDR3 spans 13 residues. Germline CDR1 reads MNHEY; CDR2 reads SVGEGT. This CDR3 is CASSLENTWPQHF. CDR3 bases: TGTGCCAGCAGTCTAGAGAATACTTGGCCCCAGCATTTT.

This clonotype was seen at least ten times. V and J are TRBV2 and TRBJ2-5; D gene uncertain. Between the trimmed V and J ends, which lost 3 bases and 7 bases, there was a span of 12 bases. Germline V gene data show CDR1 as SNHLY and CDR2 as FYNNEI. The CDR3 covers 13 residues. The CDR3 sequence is CASSEGRTGTQYF. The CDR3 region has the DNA TGTGCCAGCAGTGAGGGCAGAACGGGGACCCAGTACTTC.

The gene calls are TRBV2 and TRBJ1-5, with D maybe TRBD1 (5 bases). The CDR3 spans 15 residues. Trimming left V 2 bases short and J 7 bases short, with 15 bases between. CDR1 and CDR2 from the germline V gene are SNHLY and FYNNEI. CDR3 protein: CASSEQGTPRQPQHF. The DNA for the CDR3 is TGTGCCAGCAGTGAACAAGGGACCCCCAGGCAGCCCCAGCATTTT.